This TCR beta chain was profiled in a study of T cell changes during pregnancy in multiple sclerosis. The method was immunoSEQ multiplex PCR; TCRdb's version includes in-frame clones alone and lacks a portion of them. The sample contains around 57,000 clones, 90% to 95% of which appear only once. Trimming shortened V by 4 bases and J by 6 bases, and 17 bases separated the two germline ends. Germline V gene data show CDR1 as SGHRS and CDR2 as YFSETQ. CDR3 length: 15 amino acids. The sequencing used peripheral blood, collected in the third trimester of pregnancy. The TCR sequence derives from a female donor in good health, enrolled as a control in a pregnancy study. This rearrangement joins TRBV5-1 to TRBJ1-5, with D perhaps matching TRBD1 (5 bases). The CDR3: CASSPGAGNAQPQHF. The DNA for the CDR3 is TGCGCCAGCAGCCCTGGGGCAGGGAATGCTCAGCCCCAGCATTTT.